The 27 T cell receptor beta chains listed next were all sequenced from one sample in a study of T cells after yellow fever vaccination. One entry per CDR3 protein, called by TCRdb with MiXCR from the 5' RACE reads. The sample records 250,000 or so distinct CDR3 sequences, 3.6% being singletons. The sequencing here drew on PBMCs, taken 15 days after the yellow fever booster vaccination. The receptor source for this set is a man between 18 and 29 years old who received the YFV17D yellow fever vaccine.

This clonotype was seen ten or more times. This sequence joins TRBV11-2 and TRBJ1-2; TRBD1 aligns across 7 bases. The V gene end was trimmed by 6 bases and the J gene end by 6 bases; junction bases not matched to a gene: 10. Germline CDR1 is SGHAT and CDR2 is FQNNGV. The CDR3 covers 14 residues. The CDR3 nucleotides read TGTGCCAGCAGAAAATTGGCTGGGACAGATGGCTACACCTTC. This translates into CASRKLAGTDGYTF.

Ten or more counts support this clonotype. The rearrangement uses TRBV5-1 and TRBJ2-5, with 7 bases aligning to TRBD2. CDR3 length: 15 residues. V was pared by 0 bases and J by 5 bases, with 7 bases of the junction left unmatched. Germline V gene data show CDR1 as SGHRS and CDR2 as YFSETQ. CDR3 loop: CASSLGAGVGETQYF. CDR3 DNA sequence: TGCGCCAGCAGCTTGGGTGCGGGGGTCGGGGAGACCCAGTACTTC.

This clonotype occurred many times. V usage is TRBV7-6 and J usage is TRBJ1-2; 9 nucleotides line up with TRBD1. J lost 4 bases, V lost 6 bases, and 15 bases had no gene match. Germline loops: CDR1 SGHVS, CDR2 FNYEAQ. This CDR3 spans 17 amino acids. The DNA for the CDR3 is TGTGCCAGCAGTCCGGACAGGGGACGAGGCATCATCTATGGCTACACCTTC. Its translation is CASSPDRGRGIIYGYTF.

This clonotype was counted ten times or more. J is TRBJ1-4 and V is TRBV5-1, with TRBD1 as a possible D gene (6 bases). V lost 2 bases and J lost 8, with 13 bases in between. Germline V lookup: CDR1 SGHRS, CDR2 YFSETQ. This CDR3 has 14 residues. CDR3: CASSLGGTREKLFF. Here the CDR3 DNA reads TGCGCCAGCAGCTTAGGGGGTACTAGAGAAAAACTGTTTTTT.

This clonotype was seen repeatedly, ten times or more. This chain uses TRBV7-9 with TRBJ1-3; D is undetermined. This CDR3 has 13 residues. Germline V gives CDR1 SEHNR, CDR2 FQNEAQ (reference sequence). With 1 base removed from V and 0 bases from J, the gap between germline ends came to 1 base. Here the CDR3 reads CASSLDSGNTIYF. CDR3 nucleotide sequence: TGTGCCAGCAGCTTAGACTCTGGAAACACCATATATTTT.

This clonotype showed up many times. The chain has TRBV5-1 and TRBJ1-4, with D uncertain. Trimming took 1 base from V and 6 from J, leaving 10 bases between them. This CDR3 is built from 14 residues. Germline V lookup: CDR1 SGHRS, CDR2 YFSETQ. The CDR3 is CASSLTQPDEKLFF. In DNA, the CDR3 is TGCGCCAGCAGCTTGACGCAGCCGGATGAAAAACTGTTTTTT.

This clonotype was detected many times. The rearrangement uses TRBV10-3 and TRBJ2-7; D tentatively reads TRBD1 or TRBD2 (5 bases each). The V end lost 3 bases, the J end lost 6 bases, and 9 bases lay between the germline ends. Germline lookup yields CDR1 ENHRY and CDR2 SYGVKD. The CDR3 spans 12 residues. The CDR3: CAISDGGSEQYV. The CDR3, as DNA: TGTGCCATCAGTGATGGGGGAAGCGAGCAGTACGTC.

Ten or more counts support this clonotype. The chain employs TRBV20-1 and TRBJ1-1; D perhaps matches TRBD1 (5 bases). Germline CDR1 is DFQATT and CDR2 is SNEGSKA (reference sequence). V gave up 0 bases and J gave up 1 base, with 9 bases separating them. There are 14 residues in the CDR3. The CDR3 bases are TGCAGTGCTAGAGAGGCAGGGCGGAACACTGAAGCTTTCTTT. Translated, it gives CSAREAGRNTEAFF.

In this sample, this clonotype turned up many times. The gene calls are TRBV5-1 and TRBJ1-4, with D tentatively TRBD1 (5 bases). The CDR3 has 14 residues. With 0 bases removed from V and 7 bases from J, the gap between germline ends came to 10 bases. Looked up from germline, CDR1 is SGHRS and CDR2 is YFSETQ. The DNA of the CDR3 is TGCGCCAGCAGCTTGGGGGGCGAGGGTGAAAAACTGTTTTTT. It is translated as CASSLGGEGEKLFF.

This clonotype was seen at least ten times. The chain carries TRBV29-1 and TRBJ1-3; maybe TRBD1 (6 bases). Per the germline V gene, CDR1 is SQVTM and CDR2 is ANQGSEA. Trimming pared 6 bases from V and 3 bases from J, leaving 15 bases between. CDR3 size: 14 residues. The CDR3 spells CSVTGHAHGNTIYF. The CDR3, as DNA: TGCAGCGTAACAGGGCATGCACATGGAAACACCATATATTTT.

In its sample, this clonotype was seen many times. J is TRBJ2-3 and V is TRBV10-3; D is uncertain. The germline V and J ends were trimmed by 3 bases and 2 bases, with 15 bases remaining between them. CDR1 and CDR2 from the germline V gene are ENHRY and SYGVKD. This CDR3 has 16 amino acids. The CDR3 region has the DNA TGTGCCATCAGTGAATTGAACCCTGCAACCACAGATACGCAGTATTTT. Translating it yields CAISELNPATTDTQYF.

This clonotype was picked up many times. This chain's CDR3 is CASRMISSYEQYV. Written as DNA, the CDR3 is TGTGCCAGCAGGATGATTAGCAGCTACGAGCAGTACGTC. The V gene is TRBV5-6, the J gene TRBJ2-7, with unresolved D. The ends were cut back, 5 bases at V and 3 bases at J, with 12 bases in the middle. The CDR3 contains 13 residues. Germline assignment: CDR1 SGHDT and CDR2 YYEEEE.

Many counts were recorded for this clonotype. V is TRBV28 and J is TRBJ1-2; D unclear. Germline lookup yields CDR1 MDHEN and CDR2 SYDVKM. This CDR3 is 16 amino acids long. V was cut by 5 bases and J by 0 bases, with 16 bases left in between. CDR3 DNA: TGTGCCAGCAGTGAGCTCATGGGCCGAGCTAACTATGGCTACACCTTC. Its translation: CASSELMGRANYGYTF.

This clonotype occurred many times. The genes are TRBV20-1 and TRBJ2-5; tentative D call: TRBD1 (5 bases). V lost 5 bases to trimming and J lost 0 bases, with 7 bases between them. The length of the CDR3 is 12 residues. Germline CDR1 DFQATT, CDR2 SNEGSKA (reference sequence). The CDR3 region has the DNA TGCAGTGCTGACAGCGACCAAGAGACCCAGTACTTC. Its protein product is CSADSDQETQYF.

Regarding this clonotype: This clone may be a read error of a much larger clone one base away. The J gene is TRBJ1-1, the V gene TRBV7-9; 7 bases match TRBD1. CDR3 size: 15 residues. CDR1 SEHNR and CDR2 FQNEAQ come from the germline V gene (reference sequence). The V gene end was trimmed by 6 bases and the J gene end by 5 bases; junction bases not matched to a gene: 12. This chain's CDR3 is CASSSTTGWSTEAFF. DNA of the CDR3: TGTGCCAGCAGTTCTACGACAGGGTGGTCGACTGAAGCTTTCTTT.

This clonotype showed up many times. The chain links TRBV7-2 to TRBJ2-3, with TRBD2 matching 12 bases. This CDR3 contains 16 residues. Per germline, CDR1 SGHTA and CDR2 FQGNSA. J was trimmed by 6 bases and V by 7 bases; bases with no gene match: 11. CDR3 coding DNA: TGTGCCAGCATCCGACCGCTAGCGGGGGGGCTGGATACGCAGTATTTT. It yields the protein CASIRPLAGGLDTQYF.

This clonotype was recorded at least ten times. The rearrangement links TRBV10-3 to TRBJ2-7; 7 bases fit TRBD2. CDR3 length: 13 residues. With 10 bases clipped from V and 2 bases from J, the junction kept 8 bases outside the gene matches. Germline V gives CDR1 ENHRY, CDR2 SYGVKD. The CDR3 protein is CASRLGGAYEQYF. In nucleotides, the CDR3 is TGTGCCAGCAGGCTTGGGGGGGCCTACGAGCAGTACTTC.

This clonotype showed up many times. This sequence joins TRBV7-2 and TRBJ2-7, with 8 bases identical to TRBD2. Germline CDR1 reads SGHTA; CDR2 reads FQGNSA. The CDR3 covers 14 residues. The V segment lost 5 bases and the J segment 7 bases; nucleotides outside the gene matches: 10. The DNA for the CDR3 is TGTGCCAGCAGCGTCCAGCGGGGGCCAGGGGAGCAGTACTTC. Protein product: CASSVQRGPGEQYF.

This clonotype has a count of ten or more. The chain recombines TRBV28 with TRBJ1-5; no clear D gene. Trimming shortened V by 6 bases and J by 7 bases, and 19 bases separated the two germline ends. The CDR3 covers 15 residues. Per germline, CDR1 MDHEN and CDR2 SYDVKM. Written as DNA, the CDR3 is TGTGCCAGCAGGGGTGGACGGGCCCAAGGGCAGCCCCAGCATTTT. It yields the protein CASRGGRAQGQPQHF. Together with reference TRBV28 and TRBJ1-5, the CDR3 gives the full variable domain: DVKVTQSSRYLVKRTGEKVFLECVQDMDHENMFWYRQDPGLGLRLIYFSYDVKMKEKGDIPEGYSVSREKKERFSLILESASTNQTSMYLCASRGGRAQGQPQHFGDGTRLSIL.

The sample holds many counts of this clonotype. This chain links TRBV5-1 with TRBJ2-5; D may be TRBD2 (7 bases). The germline V gene has CDR1 SGHRS and CDR2 YFSETQ. The CDR3 spans 15 residues. The V gene lost 1 base and the J gene lost 5 bases, with 15 bases spanning the gap. In DNA, the CDR3 is TGCGCCAGCAGCTTGTTAGGGGGGGCCACGGAGACCCAGTACTTC. Translation gives CASSLLGGATETQYF.

This clonotype was found many times. The rearrangement joins TRBV7-9 to TRBJ1-2, with D tentatively TRBD1 (6 bases). Trimming took 0 bases from V and 6 from J, leaving 11 bases between them. Germline CDR1 reads SEHNR; CDR2 reads FQNEAQ (reference sequence). The CDR3 consists of 14 residues. CDR3 sequence (DNA): TGTGCCAGCAGCTTAGCCAGGGGAAATGATGGCTACACCTTC. It is translated as CASSLARGNDGYTF.

This clonotype was seen at least ten times. The rearrangement links TRBV5-1 to TRBJ2-5; the D gene is possibly TRBD1 (5 bases). The germline V and J ends were trimmed by 5 bases and 3 bases, with 14 bases remaining between them. This CDR3 region has 14 residues. CDR1 and CDR2 from the germline V gene are SGHRS and YFSETQ. The CDR3 sequence: CASSRVGPEETQYF. CDR3 DNA sequence: TGCGCCAGCAGTCGTGTGGGGCCCGAAGAGACCCAGTACTTC.

This clonotype was seen at least ten times. This chain joins TRBV11-2 and TRBJ1-2; D uncertain. V lost 1 base and J lost 0, with 12 bases in between. Germline CDR1 reads SGHAT; CDR2 reads FQNNGV. This CDR3 spans 16 amino acids. CDR3 in amino acids: CASSLAAGPANYGYTF. As DNA, the CDR3 is TGTGCCAGCAGCTTAGCAGCAGGACCAGCTAACTATGGCTACACCTTC.

By its share, this clonotype is medium-sized. The chain couples TRBV28 to TRBJ2-1; 7 bases match TRBD1. Germline V gene lookup returns CDR1 MDHEN and CDR2 SYDVKM. This CDR3 is 16 amino acids long. The junction had 12 bases not matched to a gene; V was cut back by 5 bases and J by 5 bases. The CDR3 loop reads CASSPPRDSHNNEQFF. DNA of the CDR3: TGTGCCAGCAGTCCGCCTCGGGACAGCCACAACAATGAGCAGTTCTTC.

This clonotype was detected many times. The chain recombines TRBV27 with TRBJ2-6, with D tentatively TRBD1 or TRBD2 (5 bases each). The CDR3 extends over 16 amino acids. In germline, CDR1 is MNHEY, CDR2 SMNVEV (reference sequence). The V gene lost 7 bases and the J gene lost 4 bases, with 17 bases spanning the gap. The CDR3 protein is CASTPSRAAGANVLTF. The DNA of the CDR3 is TGTGCCAGCACTCCTAGCAGGGCAGCCGGGGCCAACGTCCTGACTTTC.

For this clonotype: A much larger clone lies a single base off, so this may be a read error. The chain links TRBV11-2 to TRBJ2-2; D not certain. Looked up from germline, CDR1 is SGHAT and CDR2 is FQNNGV. This CDR3 spans 14 amino acids. The CDR3 region is CASCLGRIGGELFF. DNA for the CDR3: TGTGCCAGCTGCTTAGGCAGGATTGGTGGGGAGCTGTTTTTT.

Note on this clonotype: This could be a read error, since a much larger clone is one nucleotide away. The chain is built from TRBV6-1 and TRBJ1-5; D is undetermined. CDR3 length equals 12 residues. The germline V gene has CDR1 MNHNS and CDR2 SASEGT. The CDR3 DNA is TGTGGCAGCAGTGAGAAACCTCAGCCCCAGCATTTT. Residues: CGSSEKPQPQHF.